This T cell receptor (beta chain) was sequenced during a study of T cell repertoires in cytomegalovirus infection. Across the study: Matching HLA type and CMV infection were both indicated by public TCR beta signatures.

A note on this clonotype: Its antigen is unidentified.

TCRdb re-called the reads with MiXCR, one entry per CDR3 protein. The sample lists roughly 120,000 distinct CDR3 sequences, over 30% occurring once. V lost 0 bases, J lost 7 bases, and 10 bases lay in between. The CDR3 loop spans 14 amino acids. Per the germline V gene, CDR1 is MNHEY and CDR2 is SVGAGI. This TCR derives from a human donor in good health (CMV status not recorded). Some clones in this sample may be carry-over from other donors' samples. This specimen was CD8+ T cells from cultured PBMCs, taken from culture after CMV antigen stimulation. The J gene is TRBJ1-5, the V gene TRBV6-5; D perhaps matches TRBD1 (5 bases). The DNA of the CDR3 is TGTGCCAGCAGTTACTCTGGATCAGGGCAGCCCCAGCATTTT. As protein: CASSYSGSGQPQHF.